The rows below give T cell receptor beta chains drawn from one sample of a study of T cells in Graves' hyperthyroidism and ophthalmopathy. TCRdb reprocessed the multiplex PCR reads with MiXCR, giving one entry per CDR3 protein. The repertoire holds approximately 560,000 distinct CDR3 sequences, with about a sixth as singletons. The sample consisted of blood. These receptors were obtained from a woman between 25 and 40 years old with Graves' hyperthyroidism. Each CDR3 is given with its conserved first and last residue. The D gene is left open where the match is weak. Only part of the rows carry a size: once, few, many, or a class if the clone is expanded.

D gene	clone size	J gene	V gene	CDR3 protein	CDR3 DNA
.	.	TRBJ2-5	TRBV18	CASSPIGKETQYF	TGTGCCAGCTCACCAATTGGCAAGGAGACCCAGTACTTC
.	many	TRBJ2-1	TRBV5-1	CASSLVVLASPYNEQFF	TGCGCCAGCAGCTTGGTTGTGCTAGCGAGCCCCTACAATGAGCAGTTCTTC
TRBD2	.	TRBJ2-1	TRBV5-4	CASSLAGGRHNGQFF	TGTGCCAGCAGTTTGGCGGGAGGGCGTCACAATGGGCAGTTCTTC
TRBD1	few	TRBJ2-7	TRBV5-1	CANSPGQGSYEQYF	TGCGCCAACAGTCCGGGACAGGGCTCCTACGAGCAGTACTTC
TRBD1	many	TRBJ2-1	TRBV2	CASFWTGVGEQFF	TGTGCCAGTTTTTGGACAGGGGTCGGTGAGCAGTTCTTC
TRBD2	.	TRBJ2-7	TRBV6-1	CASSDNLPIAGDSEQYF	TGTGCCAGCAGTGACAACCTTCCCATAGCGGGAGATAGCGAGCAGTACTTC
TRBD2	many	TRBJ2-6	TRBV11-2	CASSYGTSGSSGANVLTF	TGTGCCAGCAGCTACGGGACTAGCGGGAGCTCTGGGGCCAACGTCCTGACTTTC
.	many	TRBJ2-7	TRBV28	CATLGGQSLSYEQYF	TGTGCCACCCTGGGGGGACAGAGCTTGTCCTACGAGCAGTACTTC
TRBD2	many	TRBJ2-5	TRBV3-1	CASSQDGGGRETQYF	TGTGCCAGCAGCCAAGATGGCGGGGGGCGAGAGACCCAGTACTTC
.	many	TRBJ2-3	TRBV7-2	CASSLDVGITDTQYF	TGTGCCAGCAGCTTAGATGTGGGAATCACAGATACGCAGTATTTT
.	.	TRBJ2-1	TRBV6-1	CASSEFPWGEQFF	TGTGCCAGCAGTGAATTTCCCTGGGGTGAGCAGTTCTTC
TRBD1	many	TRBJ2-5	TRBV12-3/TRBV12-4	CASSSRDRGLTQYF	TGTGCCAGCAGCAGTCGGGACAGGGGACTGACCCAGTACTTC
TRBD2	many	TRBJ2-1	TRBV7-8	CASSLGLAGGLGSNEQFF	TGTGCCAGCAGCTTAGGACTAGCGGGAGGGTTGGGTAGCAATGAGCAGTTCTTC
TRBD1	many	TRBJ2-7	TRBV10-3	CASWDRGYEQYF	TGTGCCAGTTGGGACAGGGGCTACGAGCAGTACTTC
TRBD1	.	TRBJ2-7	TRBV7-9	CASSIMRQGGTYERYF	TGTGCCAGCAGTATTATGCGACAGGGGGGAACCTACGAGCGGTACTTC
.	many	TRBJ1-5	TRBV7-3	CASSQRDGNQPQHF	TGTGCCAGCAGCCAACGAGATGGCAATCAGCCCCAGCATTTT